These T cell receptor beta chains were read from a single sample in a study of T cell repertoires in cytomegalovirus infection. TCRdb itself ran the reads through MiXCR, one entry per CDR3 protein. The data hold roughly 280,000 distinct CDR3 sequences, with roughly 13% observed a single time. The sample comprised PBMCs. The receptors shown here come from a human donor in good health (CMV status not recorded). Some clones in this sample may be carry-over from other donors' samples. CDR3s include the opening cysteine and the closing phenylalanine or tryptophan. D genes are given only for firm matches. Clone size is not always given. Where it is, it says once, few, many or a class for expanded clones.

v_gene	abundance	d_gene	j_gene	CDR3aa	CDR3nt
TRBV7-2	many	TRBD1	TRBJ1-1	CASSQRGPTEAFF	TGTGCCAGCAGCCAAAGGGGGCCAACTGAAGCTTTCTTT
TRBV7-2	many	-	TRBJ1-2	CASSPSREDGYTF	TGTGCCAGCAGCCCCAGTCGTGAGGATGGCTACACCTTC
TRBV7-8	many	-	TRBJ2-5	CASSPPYRVGETQYF	TGTGCCAGCAGCCCCCCATATCGGGTGGGGGAGACCCAGTACTTC
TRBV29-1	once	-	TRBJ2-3	CSVGALVGTDTQYF	TGCAGCGTGGGGGCCCTCGTGGGCACAGATACGCAGTATTTT
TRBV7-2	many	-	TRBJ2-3	CASSLEVTMRDTQYF	TGTGCCAGCAGCTTAGAGGTTACAATGAGGGATACGCAGTATTTT
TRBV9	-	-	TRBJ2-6	CASTDGQFSGANVLTF	TGTGCCAGCACCGATGGACAGTTCTCTGGGGCCAACGTCCTGACTTTC
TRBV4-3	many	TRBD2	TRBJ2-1	CASSQDRPGGPRGNEQFF	TGCGCCAGCAGCCAAGACAGGCCGGGAGGGCCTCGGGGCAATGAGCAGTTCTTC
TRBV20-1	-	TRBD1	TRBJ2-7	CSARDPGTGGISYEQYF	TGCAGTGCTAGAGATCCCGGGACAGGGGGAATATCCTACGAGCAGTACTTC
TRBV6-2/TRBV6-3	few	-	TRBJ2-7	CASSYGLGQPSYEQYF	TGTGCCAGCAGTTACGGGCTGGGGCAACCCTCCTACGAGCAGTACTTC
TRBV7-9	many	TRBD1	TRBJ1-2	CASSFQQGSGGYGYTF	TGTGCCAGCAGCTTTCAACAGGGGTCTGGTGGCTATGGCTACACCTTC
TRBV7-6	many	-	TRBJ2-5	CASKAGFTAQETQYF	TGTGCCAGCAAAGCCGGGTTCACGGCACAAGAGACCCAGTACTTC
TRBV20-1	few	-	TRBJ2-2	CSAESRNTGELFF	TGCAGTGCGGAGAGTCGGAACACCGGGGAGCTGTTTTTT
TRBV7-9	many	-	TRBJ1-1	CASSLVQNTEAFF	TGTGCCAGCAGCTTAGTGCAGAACACTGAAGCTTTCTTT
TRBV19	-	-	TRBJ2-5	CASGQGGLAGTKKTQYF	TGTGCCAGCGGACAGGGAGGGCTAGCGGGGACCAAGAAGACCCAGTACTTC
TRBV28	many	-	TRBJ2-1	CASSFRREQFF	TGTGCCAGCAGTTTCAGACGGGAGCAGTTCTTC
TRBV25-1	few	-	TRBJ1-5	CASSPAGATNQPQHF	TGTGCCAGCTCCCCCGCCGGAGCTACCAATCAGCCCCAGCATTTT
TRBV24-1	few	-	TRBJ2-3	CATSDLGGKSTDTQYF	TGTGCCACCAGTGATCTAGGAGGCAAGAGCACAGATACGCAGTATTTT
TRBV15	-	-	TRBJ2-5	CATSREGAAGIQYF	TGTGCCACCAGCAGAGAGGGGGCTGCCGGGATCCAGTACTTC
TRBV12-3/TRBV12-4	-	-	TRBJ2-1	CASSYADEQFF	TGTGCCAGCAGTTATGCTGATGAGCAGTTCTTC
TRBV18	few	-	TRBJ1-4	CASSGAPANEKLFF	TGTGCCAGCTCAGGGGCCCCGGCTAATGAAAAACTGTTTTTT
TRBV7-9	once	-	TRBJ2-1	CASSLAQGGNEQFF	TGTGCCAGCAGCTTAGCGCAAGGGGGGAATGAGCAGTTCTTC
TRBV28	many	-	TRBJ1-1	CASSLSGGGTEAFF	TGTGCCAGCAGTTTATCGGGAGGGGGCACTGAAGCTTTCTTT
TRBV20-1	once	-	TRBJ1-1	CSARDPRVNTEAFF	TGCAGTGCTAGAGATCCCCGGGTGAACACTGAAGCTTTCTTT
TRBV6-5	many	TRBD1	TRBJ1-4	CASSYSGTGGGEKLFF	TGTGCCAGCAGTTACTCCGGGACAGGGGGCGGCGAAAAACTGTTTTTT
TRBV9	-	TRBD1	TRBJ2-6	CASSVPGQYSGANVLTF	TGTGCCAGCAGCGTACCGGGACAGTACTCTGGGGCCAACGTCCTGACTTTC
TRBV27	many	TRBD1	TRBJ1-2	CASSLRGQGMIAYGYTF	TGTGCCAGCAGTCTCCGAGGACAGGGAATGATCGCCTATGGCTACACCTTC
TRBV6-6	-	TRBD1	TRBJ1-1	CASSFPDRAGTEAFF	TGTGCCAGCAGTTTCCCGGACAGGGCTGGGACTGAAGCTTTCTTT
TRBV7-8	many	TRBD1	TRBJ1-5	CASSLGQGDSRPQHF	TGTGCCAGCAGCTTGGGGCAGGGGGACAGTAGGCCCCAGCATTTT
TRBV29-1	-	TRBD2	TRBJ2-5	CSVSLLAGETQETQYF	TGCAGCGTTTCCCTTCTAGCGGGTGAAACACAAGAGACCCAGTACTTC
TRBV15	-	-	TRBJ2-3	CATSRDLPDTDTQYF	TGTGCCACCAGCAGAGATCTACCAGATACAGATACGCAGTATTTT
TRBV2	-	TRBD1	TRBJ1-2	CASRGTDPYGYTF	TGTGCCAGCAGGGGGACAGACCCCTATGGCTACACCTTC
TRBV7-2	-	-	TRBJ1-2	CASSLWGGRALDGYTF	TGTGCCAGCAGCCTCTGGGGGGGAAGGGCCCTTGATGGCTACACCTTC
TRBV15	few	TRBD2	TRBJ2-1	CATSRGSLAGGNRNEQFF	TGTGCCACCAGCAGAGGATCACTAGCGGGAGGGAATAGGAATGAGCAGTTCTTC
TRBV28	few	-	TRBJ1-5	CASNLGGYQPQHF	TGTGCCAGCAACCTGGGGGGATATCAGCCCCAGCATTTT
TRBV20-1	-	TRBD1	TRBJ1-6	CSARDRDRAIAPLHF	TGCAGTGCTAGAGATCGAGACAGGGCTATCGCACCCCTCCACTTT
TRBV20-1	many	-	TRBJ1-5	CSASGHGTYSNQPQHF	TGCAGTGCTAGTGGACACGGTACTTATAGCAATCAGCCCCAGCATTTT
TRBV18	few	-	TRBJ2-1	CASSTSWGGLNEQFF	TGTGCCAGCTCAACCAGCTGGGGGGGCCTCAATGAGCAGTTCTTC
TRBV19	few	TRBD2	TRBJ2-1	CASSTGSSGRNNEQFF	TGTGCCAGTAGTACTGGGTCTAGCGGGAGAAACAATGAGCAGTTCTTC
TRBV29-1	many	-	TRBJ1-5	CSVQDSFGNQPQHF	TGCAGCGTTCAAGACTCCTTCGGTAATCAGCCCCAGCATTTT
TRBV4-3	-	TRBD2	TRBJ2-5	CASSQDWAAGGPQETQYF	TGCGCCAGCAGCCAAGATTGGGCAGCGGGAGGCCCCCAAGAGACCCAGTACTTC
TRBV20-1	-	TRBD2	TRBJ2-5	CSANSGGPQETQYF	TGCAGTGCTAATAGCGGGGGCCCCCAAGAGACCCAGTACTTC
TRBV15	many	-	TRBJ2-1	CATSVARTQFF	TGTGCCACCAGCGTAGCCCGAACGCAGTTCTTC
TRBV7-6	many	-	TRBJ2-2	CASSRPPGARTGELFF	TGTGCCAGCAGCCGCCCTCCGGGGGCAAGAACCGGGGAGCTGTTTTTT
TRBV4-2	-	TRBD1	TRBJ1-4	CASSQDIGQGAPSEKLFF	TGTGCCAGCAGCCAAGATATCGGACAGGGGGCCCCTTCGGAAAAACTGTTTTTT
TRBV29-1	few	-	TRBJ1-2	CSVESDGYTF	TGCAGCGTTGAGTCGGATGGCTACACCTTC
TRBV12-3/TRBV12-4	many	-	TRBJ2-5	CASSLARSGAETQYF	TGTGCCAGCAGTTTAGCGCGATCGGGGGCGGAGACCCAGTACTTC
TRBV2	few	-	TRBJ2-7	CASIADEQYF	TGTGCCAGCATCGCGGACGAGCAGTACTTC
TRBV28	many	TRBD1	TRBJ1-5	CASSLYRGHQPQHF	TGTGCCAGCAGTTTATACAGGGGGCATCAGCCCCAGCATTTT
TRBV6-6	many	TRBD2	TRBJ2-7	CASRTPGLTSEQYF	TGTGCCAGCAGAACTCCGGGACTAACCTCCGAGCAGTACTTC
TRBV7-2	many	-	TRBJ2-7	CASSLGRGDGPPYEQYF	TGTGCCAGCAGCTTAGGCCGCGGCGACGGACCCCCCTACGAGCAGTACTTC
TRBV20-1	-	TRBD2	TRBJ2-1	CSAPEREGWHNEQFF	TGCAGTGCACCCGAGCGGGAGGGGTGGCACAATGAGCAGTTCTTC
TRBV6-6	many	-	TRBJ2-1	CASSYSIVGGSSYNEQFF	TGTGCCAGCAGTTACTCGATTGTGGGGGGAAGCTCCTACAATGAGCAGTTCTTC
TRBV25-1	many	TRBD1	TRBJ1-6	CASRGQGYNSPLHF	TGTGCCAGCCGCGGACAGGGGTATAATTCACCCCTCCACTTT
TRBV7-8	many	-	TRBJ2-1	CASSSNQGLLDEQFF	TGTGCCAGCAGCTCAAACCAGGGCCTGTTGGACGAGCAGTTCTTC
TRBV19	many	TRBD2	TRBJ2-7	CASSTRTSGIEQYF	TGTGCCAGTAGTACCAGGACTAGCGGGATTGAGCAGTACTTC
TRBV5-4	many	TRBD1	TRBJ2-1	CASSFPRQGLVNEQFF	TGTGCCAGCAGTTTTCCCCGACAGGGGTTAGTGAATGAGCAGTTCTTC
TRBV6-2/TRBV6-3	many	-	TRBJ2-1	CASRDAREQFF	TGTGCCAGCAGGGACGCGCGGGAGCAGTTCTTC
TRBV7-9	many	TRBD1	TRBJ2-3	CASSLDSGRTQGAFADTQYF	TGTGCCAGCAGCTTAGATTCGGGGAGGACGCAGGGGGCCTTCGCAGATACGCAGTATTTT
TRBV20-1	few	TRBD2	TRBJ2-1	CSAREAPSGSSYNEQFF	TGCAGTGCTAGAGAAGCCCCTAGCGGGAGTTCCTACAATGAGCAGTTCTTC